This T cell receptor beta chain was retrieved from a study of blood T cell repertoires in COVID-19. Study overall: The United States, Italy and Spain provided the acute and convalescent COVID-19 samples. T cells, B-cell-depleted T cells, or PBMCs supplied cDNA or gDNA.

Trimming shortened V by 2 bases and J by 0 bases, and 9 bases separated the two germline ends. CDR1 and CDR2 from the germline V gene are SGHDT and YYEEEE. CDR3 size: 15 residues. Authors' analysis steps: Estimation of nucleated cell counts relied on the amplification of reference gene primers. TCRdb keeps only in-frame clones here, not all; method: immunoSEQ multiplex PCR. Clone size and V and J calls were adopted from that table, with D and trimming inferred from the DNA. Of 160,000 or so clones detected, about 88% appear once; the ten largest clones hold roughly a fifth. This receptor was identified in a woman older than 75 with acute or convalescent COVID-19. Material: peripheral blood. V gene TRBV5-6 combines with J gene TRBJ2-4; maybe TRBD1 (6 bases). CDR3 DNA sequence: TGTGCCAGCAGCTTCCGGGACACAGCCAAAAACATTCAGTACTTC. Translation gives CASSFRDTAKNIQYF. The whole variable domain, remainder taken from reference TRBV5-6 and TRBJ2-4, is DAGVTQSPTHLIKTRGQQVTLRCSPKSGHDTVSWYQQALGQGPQFIFQYYEEEERQRGNFPDRFSGHQFPNYSSELNVNALLLGDSALYLCASSFRDTAKNIQYFGAGTRLSVL.